Following are 14 T cell receptor beta chains from one sample sequenced in a study of shared clonotypes between healthy human individuals. Measured with immunoSEQ multiplex PCR; TCRdb has only the in-frame clones, and not every one. This table has some 360,000 clones, around 67% appearing once. The material sequenced was memory CD4+ T cells sorted from blood. Subset: CD45RA-negative fraction. These receptors came from a man aged 30-40 years in good health.

J is TRBJ2-7 and V is TRBV10-2; weak D call: TRBD1 (6 bases). This CDR3 region has 12 residues. The V gene lost 7 bases and the J gene lost 3 bases, with 10 bases spanning the gap. Germline loops: CDR1 WSHSY, CDR2 SAAADI. CDR3 amino acids: CASIGDNYEQYF. CDR3 sequence (DNA): TGCGCCAGCATAGGGGACAACTACGAGCAGTACTTC.

This clone was observed a handful of times. The rearrangement uses TRBV28 and TRBJ2-7; D call uncertain. The CDR3 sequence is 13 residues long. Trimming took off 3 bases at V and 9 bases at J, with 15 bases between the two ends. Germline-derived CDR1 and CDR2 are MDHEN and SYDVKM. The chain's CDR3 is CASSLGHLRVQYF. CDR3 DNA sequence: TGTGCCAGCAGTTTGGGCCATCTACGAGTGCAGTACTTC.

Concerning this clone: At the DNA level, this CDR3 is encoded by other sequences in the same sample as well. CDR3 DNA sequence: TGTGCCAGCAGCTTAGTAGGGGGCGGCACAGATACGCAGTATTTT. Translated: CASSLVGGGTDTQYF. The gene calls are TRBV5-4 and TRBJ2-3, with 7 nucleotides matching TRBD1. The CDR3 length is 15 residues. J lost 1 base, V lost 2 bases, and 4 bases had no gene match. From germline, CDR1 is SGHNT and CDR2 YYREEE (reference sequence).

This rearrangement joins TRBV5-5 to TRBJ1-5, with a tentative D call TRBD1 (6 bases). V was clipped by 1 base and J by 0 bases, with 14 bases between them. This CDR3 is built from 17 residues. The germline gives CDR1 SGHKS, CDR2 YYEKEE (reference sequence). CDR3 in amino acids: CASSLRLGQHSNQPQHF. CDR3 bases: TGTGCCAGCAGCTTGAGGTTGGGACAACATAGCAATCAGCCCCAGCATTTT.

This chain joins TRBV7-3 and TRBJ2-7, with D uncertain. Germline CDR1 SGHTA, CDR2 FQGTGA. V lost 5 bases and J 5 bases, leaving 16 bases between the germline ends. This CDR3 has 14 residues. CDR3 in amino acids: CASSETPLEDEQYF. Written as DNA, the CDR3 is TGTGCCAGCAGCGAGACCCCTTTGGAAGACGAGCAGTACTTC.

The chain has TRBV5-4 and TRBJ1-1; possible D gene TRBD1, 6 bases. Deletions cut 0 bases from V and 0 bases from J, with 12 bases between. The CDR3 loop spans 16 amino acids. Germline V gene data show CDR1 as SGHNT and CDR2 as YYREEE (reference sequence). CDR3 coding DNA: TGTGCCAGCAGCTTGGTCAGGGGCGTAATGAACACTGAAGCTTTCTTT. Amino acids: CASSLVRGVMNTEAFF.

The CDR3 spells CASSLGLAGYTDTQYF. The CDR3 DNA reads as TGCGCCAGCAGCTTGGGACTAGCGGGTTACACAGATACGCAGTATTTT. This chain joins TRBV5-1 and TRBJ2-3; 10 bases are shared with TRBD2. The germline CDR1 and CDR2 sequences are SGHRS and YFSETQ. CDR3 size: 16 residues. Trimming cost V 0 bases and J 2 bases; bases outside gene matches: 3.

The chain uses TRBV28 and TRBJ2-6; D not resolved. Germline V gene sequence: CDR1 MDHEN, CDR2 SYDVKM. The germline V and J ends were trimmed by 5 bases and 0 bases, with 8 bases remaining between them. This CDR3 comprises 15 residues. CDR3 sequence (DNA): TGTGCCAGCAGTGGGCCGGGCTCTGGGGCCAACGTCCTGACTTTC. Translating gives CASSGPGSGANVLTF.

This chain connects TRBV5-4 to TRBJ2-3; 9 bases fit TRBD2. Germline loops: CDR1 SGHNT, CDR2 YYREEE (reference sequence). CDR3 length equals 14 residues. Trimming removed 4 bases from V and 6 bases from J; junction bases left unmatched: 6. The CDR3 region is CASSPGTSLDTQYF. In DNA form, the CDR3 reads TGTGCCAGCAGCCCCGGGACTAGCCTCGATACGCAGTATTTT.

The chain links TRBV10-3 to TRBJ2-1, with TRBD2 identical over 9 bases. The CDR3 contains 14 residues. The V segment lost 8 bases and the J segment 6 bases; nucleotides outside the gene matches: 8. The germline gives CDR1 ENHRY, CDR2 SYGVKD. DNA for the CDR3: TGTGCCATCGGGATAGCGGGAGTGGGCAATGAGCAGTTCTTC. Amino acid sequence: CAIGIAGVGNEQFF.

As DNA, the CDR3 is TGTGCCAGCAGTTTGGGCCTAGCGGGAGGGCCATCTCGGGATACGCAGTATTTT. Translating gives CASSLGLAGGPSRDTQYF. The chain joins TRBV28 to TRBJ2-3; 12 nucleotides align to TRBD2. Trimming at V came to 3 bases and at J to 6 bases, leaving 13 bases not matched to a gene. This CDR3 has 18 residues. Germline CDR1 MDHEN, CDR2 SYDVKM.

This clone was recorded only once. CDR3 nucleotide sequence: TGTGCCAGTAGTGAGGGACAGGGGTACGAGCAGTACTTC. As protein: CASSEGQGYEQYF. V and J are TRBV19 and TRBJ2-7; 10 bases are shared with TRBD1. Germline V lookup: CDR1 LNHDA, CDR2 SQIVND (reference sequence). The CDR3 extends over 13 amino acids. The V segment lost 5 bases and the J segment 4 bases; nucleotides outside the gene matches: 2. The entire variable domain, with the rest obtained from reference TRBV19 and TRBJ2-7, is as follows: DGGITQSPKYLFRKEGQNVTLSCEQNLNHDAMYWYRQDPGQGLRLIYYSQIVNDFQKGDIAEGYSVSREKKESFPLTVTSAQKNPTAFYLCASSEGQGYEQYFGPGTRLTVT.

This clone was recorded once. This sequence is one base from a far larger clone and is likely a read error. Other DNA sequences from this sample encode an identical CDR3 as well. This chain joins TRBV30 and TRBJ1-2; D perhaps matches TRBD1 (5 bases). CDR1 is GTSNPN and CDR2 is SVGIG in the germline V gene (reference sequence). There are 14 residues in the CDR3. V lost 0 bases and J lost 2, with 10 bases in between. The CDR3 nucleotides are TGTGCCTGGAGTGTGTCGCGGGGGAACTATGGCTACACCTTC. Amino acids: CAWSVSRGNYGYTF.

The rearrangement joins TRBV14 to TRBJ2-3; 13 bases line up with TRBD2. There are 16 residues in the CDR3. V shed 0 bases, J shed 10 bases, and the junction held 7 bases outside the gene matches. Germline V gene data show CDR1 as SGHDN and CDR2 as FVKESK. The CDR3 reads CASSQEGLAGWDAQYF. The CDR3 DNA sequence: TGTGCCAGCAGCCAAGAGGGACTAGCGGGATGGGATGCGCAGTATTTT.